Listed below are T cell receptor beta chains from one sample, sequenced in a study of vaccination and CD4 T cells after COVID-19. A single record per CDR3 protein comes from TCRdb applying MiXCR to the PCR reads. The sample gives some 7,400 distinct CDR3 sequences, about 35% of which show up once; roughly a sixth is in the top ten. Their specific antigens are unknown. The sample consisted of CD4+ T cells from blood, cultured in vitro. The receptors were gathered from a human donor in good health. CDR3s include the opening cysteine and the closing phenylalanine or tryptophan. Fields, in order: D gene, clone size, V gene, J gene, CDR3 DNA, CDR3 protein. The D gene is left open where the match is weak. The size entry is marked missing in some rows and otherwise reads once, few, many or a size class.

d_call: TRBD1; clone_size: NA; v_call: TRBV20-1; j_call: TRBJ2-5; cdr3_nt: TGCAGTGCGGGACAGGGTGTGGGAGAGACCCAGTACTTC; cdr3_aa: CSAGQGVGETQYF
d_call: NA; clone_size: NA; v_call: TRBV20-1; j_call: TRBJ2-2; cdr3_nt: TGCAGTGTAGTTGAGCTGAACACCGGGGAGCTGTTTTTT; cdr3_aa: CSVVELNTGELFF
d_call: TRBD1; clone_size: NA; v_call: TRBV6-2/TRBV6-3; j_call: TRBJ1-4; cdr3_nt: TGTGCCAGCAGTGACAGCCTGGACAGGGGGCGTGAAAAACTGTTTTTT; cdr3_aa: CASSDSLDRGREKLFF
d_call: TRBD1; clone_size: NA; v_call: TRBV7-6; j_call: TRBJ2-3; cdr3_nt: TGTGCCAGCAGCCTAAACCATGGACAGGGGGCAGATACGCAGTATTTT; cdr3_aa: CASSLNHGQGADTQYF
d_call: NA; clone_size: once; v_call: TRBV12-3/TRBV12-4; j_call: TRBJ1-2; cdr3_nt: TGTGCCAGCAGTTTAGCAGGGAGCTACACCTTC; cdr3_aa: CASSLAGSYTF
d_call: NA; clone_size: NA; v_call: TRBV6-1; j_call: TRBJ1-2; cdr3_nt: TGTGCCAGCAGCCGGGACACGACAACCTATGGCTACACCTTC; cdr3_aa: CASSRDTTTYGYTF
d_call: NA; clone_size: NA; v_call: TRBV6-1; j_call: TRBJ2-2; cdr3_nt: TGTGCCAGCTTCCGGCAGGGAGGGGGCACCGGGGAGCTGTTTTTT; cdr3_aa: CASFRQGGGTGELFF
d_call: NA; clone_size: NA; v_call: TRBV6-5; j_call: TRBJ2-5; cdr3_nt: TGTGCCAGCAGTTCCACAGGGCTTCAAGAGACCCAGTACTTC; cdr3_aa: CASSSTGLQETQYF
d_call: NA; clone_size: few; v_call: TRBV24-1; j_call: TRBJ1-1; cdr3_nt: TGTGCCACCAGTGATTCCGTCGGGACTGAAGCTTTCTTT; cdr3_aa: CATSDSVGTEAFF
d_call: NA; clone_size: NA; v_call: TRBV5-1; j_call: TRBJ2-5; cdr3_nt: TGCGCCAGCAGCTTGGTTGAGACCCAGTACTTC; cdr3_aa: CASSLVETQYF
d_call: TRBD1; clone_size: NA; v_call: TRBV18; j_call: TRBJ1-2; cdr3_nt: TGTGCCAGCTCACCGCCTACAGGGGGCTATGGCTACACCTTC; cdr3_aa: CASSPPTGGYGYTF
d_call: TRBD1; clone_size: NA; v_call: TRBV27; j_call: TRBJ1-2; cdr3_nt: TGTGCCAGCAGTTTAAATATCCAGGGGGCTTATGGCTACACCTTC; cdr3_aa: CASSLNIQGAYGYTF